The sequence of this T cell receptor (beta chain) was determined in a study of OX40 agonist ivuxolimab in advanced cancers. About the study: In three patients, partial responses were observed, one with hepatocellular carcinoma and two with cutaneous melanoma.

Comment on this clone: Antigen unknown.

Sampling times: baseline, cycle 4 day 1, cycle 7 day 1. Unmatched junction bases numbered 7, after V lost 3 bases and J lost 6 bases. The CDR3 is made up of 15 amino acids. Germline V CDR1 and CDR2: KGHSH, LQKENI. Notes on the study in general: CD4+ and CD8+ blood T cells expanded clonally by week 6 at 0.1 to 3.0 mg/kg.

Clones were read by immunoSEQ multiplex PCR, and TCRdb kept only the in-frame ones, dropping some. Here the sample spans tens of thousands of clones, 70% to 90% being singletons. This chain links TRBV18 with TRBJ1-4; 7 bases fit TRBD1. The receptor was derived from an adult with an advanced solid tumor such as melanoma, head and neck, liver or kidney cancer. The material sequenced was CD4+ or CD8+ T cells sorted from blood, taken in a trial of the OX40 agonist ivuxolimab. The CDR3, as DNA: TGTGCCAGCTCACCTTACAGGGGTCCCGATGAAAAACTGTTTTTT. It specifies CASSPYRGPDEKLFF. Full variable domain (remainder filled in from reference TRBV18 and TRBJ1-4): NAGVMQNPRHLVRRRGQEARLRCSPMKGHSHVYWYRQLPEEGLKFMVYLQKENIIDESGMPKERFSAEFPKEGPSILRIQQVVRGDSAAYFCASSPYRGPDEKLFFGSGTQLSVL.